A single sample gave rise to the 10 T cell receptor beta chains below, sequenced in a study of cytomegalovirus exposure and HLA in healthy donors. PCR primers comprised 60 Vbeta and 13 Jbeta primers. The protocol was immunoSEQ multiplex PCR, while the TCRdb copy is restricted to in-frame clones and leaves out a portion. In the table there are roughly 65,000 clones, around 80% of which are singletons. Sample: PBMCs. The receptors stem from a woman aged 30 to 39 in good health and CMV-seronegative.

This clone occurred a few times. V gene TRBV11-2 combines with J gene TRBJ2-1, with 7 bases aligning to TRBD2. The CDR3 consists of 15 residues. Per germline, CDR1 SGHAT and CDR2 FQNNGV. V lost 3 bases, J lost 5 bases, and 7 bases stayed unmatched. For the CDR3, the DNA is TGTGCCAGCAGCTTCGGGCAGCGGGGAAACAATGAGCAGTTCTTC. This translates into CASSFGQRGNNEQFF.

This chain links TRBV9 with TRBJ1-1, with D possibly matching TRBD1 (5 bases). Germline V gene sequence: CDR1 SGDLS, CDR2 YYNGEE. The V end was cut by 3 bases, the J end by 0 bases, with 12 bases between. This CDR3 has 15 residues. CDR3 nucleotides: TGTGCCAGCAGCGCCGGGGGGTCCCTGAACACTGAAGCTTTCTTT. It is translated as CASSAGGSLNTEAFF.

This chain connects TRBV29-1 to TRBJ2-1, with D possibly matching TRBD1 (6 bases). The CDR3 is 14 amino acids. Germline CDR1 and CDR2: SQVTM and ANQGSEA. The V end lost 5 bases, the J end lost 2 bases, and 13 bases lay between the germline ends. The CDR3 sequence is CSVPGTRAYNEQFF. CDR3 bases: TGCAGCGTTCCCGGGACACGGGCCTACAATGAGCAGTTCTTC.

The CDR3 DNA sequence: TGCAGCGTTGACAGGGGGACAGATACGCAGTATTTT. This sequence encodes CSVDRGTDTQYF. The J gene is TRBJ2-3, the V gene TRBV29-1; TRBD1 agrees at 7 bases. The trim removed 3 bases at V and 3 bases at J, leaving 0 bases unmatched. Per the germline V gene, CDR1 is SQVTM and CDR2 is ANQGSEA. The CDR3 is 12 amino acids.

The chain employs TRBV6-1 and TRBJ1-2; 7 bases agree with TRBD1. Trimming at V came to 3 bases and at J to 7 bases, leaving 8 bases not matched to a gene. Per the germline V gene, CDR1 is MNHNS and CDR2 is SASEGT. CDR3 length: 14 residues. For the CDR3, the DNA is TGTGCCAGCAGTGAGGCTGTCAGGGGGTCTGGCTACACCTTC. Protein sequence: CASSEAVRGSGYTF.

The CDR3 bases are TGTGCCAGCAGTTACTTGGGGGGAGCCACAGATACGCAGTATTTT. This encodes CASSYLGGATDTQYF. The chain uses TRBV6-5 and TRBJ2-3; D may be TRBD2 (6 bases). Germline CDR1 and CDR2: MNHEY and SVGAGI. V lost 1 base and J lost 2, with 10 bases in between. The CDR3 runs 15 residues.

The chain joins TRBV10-1 to TRBJ2-2; TRBD2 might be the D (5 bases). Germline CDR1 and CDR2: WNHNN and SYGVQD (reference sequence). The CDR3 spans 14 residues. V was cut by 3 bases and J by 6 bases, with 11 bases left in between. CDR3 nucleotide sequence: TGCGCCAGCAGTGATTACGGGGTCCCCGGGGAGCTGTTTTTT. Amino acid sequence: CASSDYGVPGELFF.

The chain employs TRBV4-1 and TRBJ1-1, with no clear D. Germline V gene lookup returns CDR1 MGHRA and CDR2 YSYEKL. V gave up 0 bases and J gave up 11 bases, with 13 bases separating them. The length of the CDR3 is 13 residues. This CDR3 reads CASSQDRSARAFF. The DNA for the CDR3 is TGCGCCAGCAGCCAAGATAGATCTGCGAGGGCTTTCTTT.

This sequence joins TRBV29-1 and TRBJ2-3, with a weak D call TRBD2 (7 bases). There are 15 residues in the CDR3. The germline V gene encodes CDR1 SQVTM and CDR2 ANQGSEA. The ends were cut back, 7 bases at V and 1 base at J, with 18 bases in the middle. The CDR3 loop is CSARRGPLGTDTQYF. CDR3 bases: TGCAGCGCCCGGCGGGGGCCCCTGGGCACAGATACGCAGTATTTT.

J is TRBJ1-5 and V is TRBV4-1; tentative D call: TRBD1 (5 bases). Between the trimmed V and J ends, which lost 0 bases and 0 bases, there was a span of 12 bases. Germline V gives CDR1 MGHRA, CDR2 YSYEKL. The CDR3 extends over 17 amino acids. The CDR3 protein is CASSQEATEHSNQPQHF. CDR3 coding DNA: TGCGCCAGCAGCCAAGAAGCGACAGAACATAGCAATCAGCCCCAGCATTTT.